The 10 T cell receptor beta chains reported below all come from one sample, sequenced in a study of blood T cell repertoires in COVID-19. Profiled with immunoSEQ multiplex PCR; TCRdb holds only in-frame clones, not every one. The sample carries 200,000 to 300,000 clones, about 88% recorded once. The specimen was peripheral blood. These receptors were obtained from a woman aged 60-75 years with COVID-19, enrolled during active disease.

The genes are TRBV6-5 and TRBJ1-3; D uncertain. The CDR3 is 15 residues long. Trimming cost V 6 bases and J 0 bases, with 12 bases left between them. Germline V gene sequence: CDR1 MNHEY, CDR2 SVGAGI. CDR3 nucleotides: TGTGCCAGCAGACACCTACGGGACTCTGGAAACACCATATATTTT. Translation: CASRHLRDSGNTIYF.

In DNA, the CDR3 is TGTGCCAGTTGGGTCGGGGGAGAGACCCAGTACTTC. It is translated as CASWVGGETQYF. This chain connects TRBV2 to TRBJ2-5, with D possibly being TRBD2 (6 bases). The CDR3 consists of 12 residues. Trimming removed 9 bases from V and 4 bases from J, with 12 bases in between. Germline CDR1 reads SNHLY; CDR2 reads FYNNEI.

This clone was counted a few times. The chain has TRBV6-4 and TRBJ2-1, with 8 bases matching TRBD1. CDR3 length equals 14 residues. V gave up 5 bases and J gave up 8 bases; unmatched junction bases: 8. Germline CDR1 MRHNA, CDR2 SNTAGT. For the CDR3, the DNA is TGTGCCAGCAGTCTCCGGACAGGGTCCGATGAGCAGTTCTTC. Protein: CASSLRTGSDEQFF.

V usage is TRBV30 and J usage is TRBJ2-3; the match to TRBD2 covers 15 bases. The junction had 13 bases not matched to a gene; V was cut back by 5 bases and J by 10 bases. This CDR3 contains 16 residues. Germline CDR1 GTSNPN, CDR2 SVGIG (reference sequence). The CDR3 sequence is CAWGGGTSGRPRAQYF. DNA for the CDR3: TGTGCCTGGGGAGGCGGGACTAGCGGGAGGCCGAGGGCGCAGTATTTT.

The chain is built from TRBV2 and TRBJ1-2; 7 nucleotides match TRBD1. Trimming cost V 8 bases and J 4 bases; bases outside gene matches: 13. Germline V gene sequence: CDR1 SNHLY, CDR2 FYNNEI. The CDR3 totals 15 residues. This chain's CDR3 is CASQNQDRATYGYTF. The DNA of the CDR3 is TGTGCCAGCCAGAACCAAGACAGGGCAACCTATGGCTACACCTTC.

This chain links TRBV5-1 with TRBJ1-1; 11 nucleotides line up with TRBD1. V shed 5 bases and J 1 base; nucleotides not matched to a gene: 7. Germline V gene sequence: CDR1 SGHRS, CDR2 YFSETQ. This CDR3 region has 16 residues. CDR3 sequence: CASRSGTGGSNTEAFF. As DNA, the CDR3 is TGCGCCAGCAGATCCGGGACAGGGGGATCGAACACTGAAGCTTTCTTT. Looking up the rest from reference TRBV5-1 and TRBJ1-1 gives the full variable domain: KAGVTQTPRYLIKTRGQQVTLSCSPISGHRSVSWYQQTPGQGLQFLFEYFSETQRNKGNFPGRFSGRQFSNSRSEMNVSTLELGDSALYLCASRSGTGGSNTEAFFGQGTRLTVV.

This rearrangement joins TRBV20-1 to TRBJ1-2; D remains unclear. V lost 1 base and J lost 7, with 4 bases in between. This CDR3 has 10 residues. Germline CDR1 is DFQATT and CDR2 is SNEGSKA (reference sequence). CDR3 in DNA: TGCAGTGCTAGAGTACTTGGCTACACCTTC. Translating it yields CSARVLGYTF.

The V and J genes are TRBV30 and TRBJ2-3, with 9 nucleotides matching TRBD2. Germline assignment: CDR1 GTSNPN and CDR2 SVGIG (reference sequence). The trim removed 0 bases at V and 4 bases at J, leaving 8 bases unmatched. The CDR3 has 16 residues. The CDR3 region is CAWSVVPSGTADTQYF. The DNA for the CDR3 is TGTGCCTGGAGTGTAGTACCTAGCGGGACCGCAGATACGCAGTATTTT.

This clone was seen more than once but under ten times. The J gene is TRBJ2-7, the V gene TRBV29-1; 14 bases line up with TRBD2. Germline CDR1 and CDR2: SQVTM and ANQGSEA. The CDR3 contains 16 residues. V dropped 4 bases and J dropped 5; count of bases not matched to a gene: 10. CDR3 loop: CSVGTSGRLSGNEQYF. The CDR3 nucleotides read TGCAGCGTTGGGACTAGCGGGAGGCTCTCGGGAAACGAGCAGTACTTC.

The V gene is TRBV5-1, the J gene TRBJ1-1; 9 bases are shared with TRBD1. Germline CDR1 is SGHRS and CDR2 is YFSETQ. This CDR3 has 15 residues. V lost 3 bases and J lost 4; bases outside the gene matches: 7. The CDR3 is CASSWTGAGGTEAFF. The DNA of the CDR3 is TGCGCCAGCAGCTGGACAGGGGCGGGTGGCACTGAAGCTTTCTTT.